The 26 T cell receptor beta chains in this list originate from one sample, sequenced in a study of blood T cell repertoires in COVID-19. TCRdb's table, derived via immunoSEQ multiplex PCR, lists solely in-frame clones and lacks some. The sample consists of about 280,000 clones, 65% to 90% of them appearing once. Sequencing used peripheral blood. The receptors were sampled from a man aged 50 to 60 with active or convalescent COVID-19.

The J gene is TRBJ2-5, the V gene TRBV4-1; TRBD2 matches 8 bases. This CDR3 region has 14 residues. Germline loops: CDR1 MGHRA, CDR2 YSYEKL. After removal of 2 bases from V and 5 bases from J, the junction contained 4 bases not matched to a gene. The CDR3 loop is CASSQSGSGETQYF. In DNA form, the CDR3 reads TGCGCCAGCAGCCAAAGCGGGAGCGGGGAGACCCAGTACTTC.

The chain joins TRBV7-9 to TRBJ1-2; D remains unclear. V was trimmed by 1 base and J by 4 bases, leaving 13 bases between them. Germline V gene data show CDR1 as SEHNR and CDR2 as FQNEAQ (reference sequence). The CDR3 is 15 amino acids. Here the CDR3 DNA reads TGTGCCAGCAGCTTAGTTGGACTCCAGTCCTATGGCTACACCTTC. Amino acid sequence: CASSLVGLQSYGYTF.

This clone has only one observation. The CDR3 region has the DNA TGTGCCAGCTCACGTGAAGGGGCGTTTAGCAATCAGCCCCAGCATTTT. Protein: CASSREGAFSNQPQHF. The chain is built from TRBV18 and TRBJ1-5; D might be TRBD1 (5 bases). This CDR3 is 16 amino acids long. Trimming took off 4 bases at V and 0 bases at J, with 13 bases between the two ends. CDR1 is KGHSH and CDR2 is LQKENI in the germline V gene.

This rearrangement joins TRBV14 to TRBJ2-1, with no clear D. V lost 5 bases and J lost 11, with 13 bases in between. This CDR3 is 12 amino acids long. CDR1 SGHDN and CDR2 FVKESK come from the germline V gene. The CDR3 protein is CASSYGHTQQFF. DNA for the CDR3: TGTGCCAGCAGCTATGGCCACACCCAGCAGTTCTTC.

This clone was detected only a few times. The chain uses TRBV19 and TRBJ1-5; 7 bases are a match to TRBD1. V gave up 6 bases and J gave up 7 bases; unmatched junction bases: 9. Germline values: CDR1 LNHDA, CDR2 SQIVND (reference sequence). The CDR3 is 14 amino acids. DNA of the CDR3: TGTGCCAGTAGCGCGCCGACAGGGATGCAGCCCCAGCATTTT. Protein: CASSAPTGMQPQHF. Looking up the rest from reference TRBV19 and TRBJ1-5 gives the full variable domain: DGGITQSPKYLFRKEGQNVTLSCEQNLNHDAMYWYRQDPGQGLRLIYYSQIVNDFQKGDIAEGYSVSREKKESFPLTVTSAQKNPTAFYLCASSAPTGMQPQHFGDGTRLSIL.

CDR3 in amino acids: CASSPTGGKTGSSNYGYTF. CDR3 sequence (DNA): TGTGCCAGCTCACCGACCGGGGGAAAAACAGGCTCTTCTAACTATGGCTACACCTTC. The V gene is TRBV18, the J gene TRBJ1-2, with D tentatively TRBD1 (5 bases). The CDR3 has 19 residues. V was pared by 3 bases and J by 0 bases, with 23 bases between. Germline-derived CDR1 and CDR2 are KGHSH and LQKENI.

The J gene is TRBJ2-4, the V gene TRBV2, with D possibly matching TRBD2 (5 bases). Germline CDR1 is SNHLY and CDR2 is FYNNEI. Trimming removed 4 bases at V and 3 bases at J, with 7 bases between. The CDR3 totals 13 residues. The chain's CDR3 is CASSGEGKNIQYF. In nucleotides, the CDR3 is TGTGCCAGCAGTGGCGAGGGCAAAAACATTCAGTACTTC. The entire variable domain, with the rest obtained from reference TRBV2 and TRBJ2-4, is as follows: EPEVTQTPSHQVTQMGQEVILRCVPISNHLYFYWYRQILGQKVEFLVSFYNNEISEKSEIFDDQFSVERPDGSNFTLKIRSTKLEDSAMYFCASSGEGKNIQYFGAGTRLSVL.

The chain uses TRBV7-8 and TRBJ1-2, with 7 bases fitting TRBD1. CDR3 length: 15 amino acids. V lost 4 bases to trimming and J lost 4 bases; unmatched junction nucleotides: 9. CDR1 SGHVS and CDR2 FQNEAQ come from the germline V gene. The CDR3 DNA is TGTGCCAGCAGCTCGTCGTTGGGACAGCTCTATGGCTACACCTTC. Protein sequence: CASSSSLGQLYGYTF.

The CDR3 DNA sequence: TGCGCCAGCAGCCAAGGTCGAGCGGGAGATGGCACAGATACGCAGTATTTT. Amino acid sequence: CASSQGRAGDGTDTQYF. The genes are TRBV4-1 and TRBJ2-3; 8 bases align to TRBD2. Germline trimming cut 1 base from V and 1 base from J; bases unmatched to any gene: 7. CDR3 length: 17 residues. Germline V gene data show CDR1 as MGHRA and CDR2 as YSYEKL.

V gene TRBV21-1 combines with J gene TRBJ1-6; the D call TRBD1 from the table was never checked on the DNA. TRBV21-1 is marked as a pseudogene. The CDR3 loop spans 17 amino acids. For the CDR3, the DNA is TGTGCCAGCAGCAAAGAGGGGGTGGAGGCTTCAGGTTCACCCCTCCACTTT. Amino acid sequence: CASSKEGVEASGSPLHF.

The CDR3: CASSIVGGFGEQYF. CDR3 nucleotides: TGTGCCAGTAGTATAGTTGGGGGGTTCGGCGAGCAGTACTTC. This sequence joins TRBV19 and TRBJ2-7, with D perhaps TRBD2 (6 bases). The germline V and J ends were trimmed by 1 base and 6 bases, with 13 bases remaining between them. This CDR3 has 14 residues. Germline assignment: CDR1 LNHDA and CDR2 SQIVND (reference sequence).

The V and J genes are TRBV3-1 (or the pseudogene TRBV3-2) and TRBJ1-6; D uncertain. The CDR3 is 16 residues long. Per germline, CDR1 LGHDT and CDR2 YNNKEL (reference sequence). V was trimmed by 4 bases and J by 7 bases, leaving 17 bases between them. The CDR3 DNA is TGTGCCAGCAGCCTCCCCTCGAATGTAGAGAATTCACCCCTCCACTTT. Its translation: CASSLPSNVENSPLHF.

J is TRBJ1-2 and V is TRBV30; D remains ambiguous. This CDR3 has 13 residues. V was trimmed by 1 base and J by 7 bases, leaving 13 bases between them. Germline CDR1 GTSNPN, CDR2 SVGIG (reference sequence). The DNA of the CDR3 is TGTGCCTGGAGTGCGGCGGATTTTCTTGGCTACACCTTC. Amino acid sequence: CAWSAADFLGYTF. The entire variable domain, with the rest obtained from reference TRBV30 and TRBJ1-2, is as follows: SQTIHQWPATLVQPVGSPLSLECTVEGTSNPNLYWYRQAAGRGLQLLFYSVGIGQISSEVPQNLSASRPQDRQFILSSKKLLLSDSGFYLCAWSAADFLGYTFGSGTRLTVV.

This chain joins TRBV5-8 and TRBJ1-1, with 7 bases matching TRBD1. The CDR3 totals 16 residues. The ends lost 4 bases at V and 4 bases at J; junction bases unmatched: 13. Germline V lookup: CDR1 SGHTS, CDR2 YDEGEE. CDR3 in amino acids: CASSPLRTGFFTEAFF. Here the CDR3 DNA reads TGTGCCAGCAGCCCCCTTCGGACAGGATTTTTCACTGAAGCTTTCTTT.

The chain carries TRBV7-9 and TRBJ2-7; 9 bases match TRBD1. CDR1 and CDR2 from the germline V gene are SEHNR and FQNEAQ (reference sequence). With V trimmed by 0 bases and J by 6 bases, 6 bases remained unmatched. The CDR3 is 15 amino acids. For the CDR3, the DNA is TGTGCCAGCAGCTTAGCAGGACAGGGGTTTGTCGAGCAGTACTTC. Residues: CASSLAGQGFVEQYF.

The V and J genes are TRBV7-8 and TRBJ2-4; TRBD2 aligns across 14 bases. Germline V lookup: CDR1 SGHVS, CDR2 FQNEAQ. The CDR3 contains 20 residues. J gave up 2 bases and V 4 bases, and 13 bases lay outside the gene matches. The CDR3 DNA follows: TGTGCCAGCAGCTCCTCCCCGACTAGCGGGAGGGTCGGGACCAAAAACATTCAGTACTTC. Amino acid sequence: CASSSSPTSGRVGTKNIQYF.

The chain carries TRBV7-3 and TRBJ2-3; 13 nucleotides line up with TRBD2. V trimming: 4 bases; J trimming: 1 base; junction bases outside the gene matches: 8. Germline assignment: CDR1 SGHTA and CDR2 FQGTGA. The CDR3 sequence is 18 residues long. The CDR3 reads CASSSGLAGESGTDTQYF. For the CDR3, the DNA is TGTGCCAGCAGCTCTGGACTAGCGGGAGAATCTGGCACAGATACGCAGTATTTT.

This clone was found once. The chain uses TRBV2 and TRBJ1-5; D gene ambiguous. V lost 7 bases to trimming and J lost 2 bases, with 15 bases between them. Germline values: CDR1 SNHLY, CDR2 FYNNEI. This CDR3 has 15 amino acids. CDR3 coding DNA: TGTGCCAGCACCGAACAGATATTTGGCAATCAGCCCCAGCATTTT. It is translated as CASTEQIFGNQPQHF.

The J gene is TRBJ1-5, the V gene TRBV7-9; TRBD1 aligns across 7 bases. V lost 3 bases and J lost 2; bases outside the gene matches: 1. Per germline, CDR1 SEHNR and CDR2 FQNEAQ (reference sequence). The CDR3 consists of 14 residues. CDR3 in amino acids: CASSFDRGNQPQHF. The DNA of the CDR3 is TGTGCCAGCAGCTTCGACAGGGGCAATCAGCCCCAGCATTTT.

V gene TRBV27 combines with J gene TRBJ1-5; TRBD1 might be the D (6 bases). The CDR3 is 14 amino acids. V was shortened by 6 bases and J by 0 bases, with 9 bases between the two germline ends. Germline lookup yields CDR1 MNHEY and CDR2 SMNVEV (reference sequence). CDR3 in DNA: TGTGCCAGCAGCAGGACAGATAGCAATCAGCCCCAGCATTTT. This encodes CASSRTDSNQPQHF.

This chain's CDR3 is CASSSRPGLNSPLHF. The CDR3 DNA follows: TGTGCCAGCAGCTCGCGACCGGGACTGAATTCACCCCTCCACTTT. The V and J genes are TRBV7-9 and TRBJ1-6, with D perhaps TRBD1 (5 bases). This CDR3 contains 15 residues. The V end lost 4 bases, the J end lost 7 bases, and 14 bases lay between the germline ends. The V gene's germline CDR1 is SEHNR and CDR2 FQNEAQ (reference sequence).

The rearrangement joins TRBV6-2 or TRBV6-3 to TRBJ2-1; 13 bases fit TRBD2. Trimming cost V 2 bases and J 0 bases; bases outside gene matches: 13. The CDR3 length is 21 residues. CDR1 and CDR2 from the germline V gene are MNHEY and SVGEGT. CDR3 nucleotide sequence: TGTGCCAGCAGTTACGGCGCGGGACTAGCGGGAAGTGGCGGCTCCTACAATGAGCAGTTCTTC. Its translation is CASSYGAGLAGSGGSYNEQFF.

This clone has only a few counts. The CDR3 DNA reads as TGTGCCAGCAGCCGCCCGACAGGGAACACAGATACGCAGTATTTT. This codes for CASSRPTGNTDTQYF. This chain uses TRBV14 with TRBJ2-3; TRBD1 matches 7 bases. Trimming at V came to 4 bases and at J to 2 bases, leaving 6 bases not matched to a gene. The CDR3 is 15 amino acids. Germline values: CDR1 SGHDN, CDR2 FVKESK.

This rearrangement joins TRBV18 to TRBJ2-2, with TRBD1 matching 9 bases. CDR1 KGHSH and CDR2 LQKENI come from the germline V gene. The V and J ends lost 2 bases and 7 bases, in that order; junction bases with no gene match: 8. The CDR3 spans 16 residues. Written as DNA, the CDR3 is TGTGCCAGCTCACCAGTCGGGACAGGGATTATCGGGGAGCTGTTTTTT. This encodes CASSPVGTGIIGELFF.

This chain links TRBV6-6 with TRBJ2-7; 10 bases fit TRBD2. The CDR3 contains 15 residues. J lost 4 bases, V lost 6 bases, and 9 bases had no gene match. Germline V lookup: CDR1 MNHNY, CDR2 SVGAGI (reference sequence). CDR3 in DNA: TGTGCCAGCAGCAAAGAGCGGGAGGGCCGGTACGAGCAGTACTTC. The encoded protein is CASSKEREGRYEQYF.

The chain is built from TRBV2 and TRBJ2-3; 8 nucleotides match TRBD2. From germline, CDR1 is SNHLY and CDR2 FYNNEI. J lost 2 bases, V lost 7 bases, and 8 bases had no gene match. This CDR3 is built from 15 residues. The CDR3 reads CASTPPGGLTDTQYF. CDR3 DNA: TGTGCCAGCACCCCCCCGGGAGGGCTCACAGATACGCAGTATTTT.